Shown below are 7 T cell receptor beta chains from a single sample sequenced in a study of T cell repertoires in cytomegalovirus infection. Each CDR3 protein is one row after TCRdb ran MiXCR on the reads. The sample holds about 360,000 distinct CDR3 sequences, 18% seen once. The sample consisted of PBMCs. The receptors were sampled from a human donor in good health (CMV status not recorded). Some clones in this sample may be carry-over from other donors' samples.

The chain's CDR3 is CASSPLRQGSYEQYF. CDR3 sequence (DNA): TGTGCCAGCAGTCCCCTCCGACAGGGGTCCTACGAGCAGTACTTC. The chain is built from TRBV12-3 or TRBV12-4 and TRBJ2-7; 8 nucleotides agree with TRBD1. The trim removed 5 bases at V and 1 base at J, leaving 7 bases unmatched. The CDR3 runs to 15 residues.

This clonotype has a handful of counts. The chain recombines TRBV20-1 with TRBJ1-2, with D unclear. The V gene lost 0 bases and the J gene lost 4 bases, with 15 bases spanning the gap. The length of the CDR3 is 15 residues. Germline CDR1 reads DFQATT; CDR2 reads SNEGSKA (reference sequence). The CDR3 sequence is CSARDPLGPSYGYTF. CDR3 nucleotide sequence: TGCAGTGCTAGAGATCCGTTGGGCCCGAGCTATGGCTACACCTTC.

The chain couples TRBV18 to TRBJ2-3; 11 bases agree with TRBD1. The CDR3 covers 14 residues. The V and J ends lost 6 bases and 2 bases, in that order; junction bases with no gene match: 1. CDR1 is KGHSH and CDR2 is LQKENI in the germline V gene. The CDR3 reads CASSGQGATDTQYF. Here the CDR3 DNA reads TGTGCCAGCTCCGGACAGGGGGCCACAGATACGCAGTATTTT.

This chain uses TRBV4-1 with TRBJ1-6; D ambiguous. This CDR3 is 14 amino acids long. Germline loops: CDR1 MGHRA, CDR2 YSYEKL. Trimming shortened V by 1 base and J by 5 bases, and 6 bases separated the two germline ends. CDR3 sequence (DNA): TGCGCCAGCAGCCAAGCTCACGATAATTCACCCCTCCACTTT. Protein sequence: CASSQAHDNSPLHF.

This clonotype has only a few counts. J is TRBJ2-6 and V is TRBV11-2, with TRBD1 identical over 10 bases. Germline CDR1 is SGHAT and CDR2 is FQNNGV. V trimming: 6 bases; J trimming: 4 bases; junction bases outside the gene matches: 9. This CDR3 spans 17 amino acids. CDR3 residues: CASSRQGAAYGANVLTF. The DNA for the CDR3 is TGTGCCAGCAGTCGACAGGGGGCGGCTTACGGGGCCAACGTCCTGACTTTC. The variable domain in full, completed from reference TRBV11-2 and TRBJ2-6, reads EAGVAQSPRYKIIEKRQSVAFWCNPISGHATLYWYQQILGQGPKLLIQFQNNGVVDDSQLPKDRFSAERLKGVDSTLKIQPAKLEDSAVYLCASSRQGAAYGANVLTFGAGSRLTVL.

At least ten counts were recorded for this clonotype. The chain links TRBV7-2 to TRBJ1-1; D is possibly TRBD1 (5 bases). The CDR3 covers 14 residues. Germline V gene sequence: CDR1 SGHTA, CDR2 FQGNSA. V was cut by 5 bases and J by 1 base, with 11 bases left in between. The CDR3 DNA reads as TGTGCCAGCAGCCTATTTGACAGGAACACTGAAGCTTTCTTT. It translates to CASSLFDRNTEAFF.

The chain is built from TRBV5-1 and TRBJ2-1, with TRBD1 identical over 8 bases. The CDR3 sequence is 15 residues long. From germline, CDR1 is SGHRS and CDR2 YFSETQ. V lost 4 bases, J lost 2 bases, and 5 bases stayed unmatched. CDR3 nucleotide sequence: TGCGCCAGCAGCCTGGACAGGGAACCCTACAATGAGCAGTTCTTC. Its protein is CASSLDREPYNEQFF. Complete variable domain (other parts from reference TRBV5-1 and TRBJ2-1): KAGVTQTPRYLIKTRGQQVTLSCSPISGHRSVSWYQQTPGQGLQFLFEYFSETQRNKGNFPGRFSGRQFSNSRSEMNVSTLELGDSALYLCASSLDREPYNEQFFGPGTRLTVL.